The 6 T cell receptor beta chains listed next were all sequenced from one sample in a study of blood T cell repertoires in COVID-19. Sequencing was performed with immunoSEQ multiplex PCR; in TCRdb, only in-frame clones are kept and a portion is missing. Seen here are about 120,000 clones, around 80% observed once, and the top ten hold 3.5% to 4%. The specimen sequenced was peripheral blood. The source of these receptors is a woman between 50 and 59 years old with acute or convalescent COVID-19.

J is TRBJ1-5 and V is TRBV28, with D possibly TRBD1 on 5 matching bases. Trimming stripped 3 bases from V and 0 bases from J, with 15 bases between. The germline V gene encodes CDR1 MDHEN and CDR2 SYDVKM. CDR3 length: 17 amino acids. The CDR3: CASSFQDGGYSNQPQHF. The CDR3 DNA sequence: TGTGCCAGCAGTTTCCAGGACGGGGGTTATAGCAATCAGCCCCAGCATTTT.

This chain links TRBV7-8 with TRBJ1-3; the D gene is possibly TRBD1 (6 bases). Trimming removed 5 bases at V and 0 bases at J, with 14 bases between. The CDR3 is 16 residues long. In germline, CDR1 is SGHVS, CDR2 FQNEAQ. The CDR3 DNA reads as TGTGCCAGCAGCAGCCAAGGGGGAAGCTCTGGAAACACCATATATTTT. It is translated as CASSSQGGSSGNTIYF.

The CDR3, as DNA: TGTGCCAGCAGGGAACCGGGACTCCATTTCTTCTTC. It encodes CASREPGLHFFF. This chain links TRBV2 with TRBJ2-1; D might be TRBD2 (6 bases). The V and J ends lost 6 bases and 16 bases respectively, with 19 bases between them. The CDR3 length is 12 residues. CDR1 and CDR2 from the germline V gene are SNHLY and FYNNEI.

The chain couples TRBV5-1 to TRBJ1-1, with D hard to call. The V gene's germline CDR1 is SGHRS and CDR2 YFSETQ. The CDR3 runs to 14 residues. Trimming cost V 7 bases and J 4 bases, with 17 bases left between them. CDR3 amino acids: CASLPSDTSTEAFF. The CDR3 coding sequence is TGCGCCAGCTTACCTTCCGACACTAGCACTGAAGCTTTCTTT. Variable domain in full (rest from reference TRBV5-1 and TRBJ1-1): KAGVTQTPRYLIKTRGQQVTLSCSPISGHRSVSWYQQTPGQGLQFLFEYFSETQRNKGNFPGRFSGRQFSNSRSEMNVSTLELGDSALYLCASLPSDTSTEAFFGQGTRLTVV.

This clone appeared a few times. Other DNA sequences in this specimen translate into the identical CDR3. CDR3 DNA: TGTGCCAGCAGCCTTGGGGCTGGCACTGAAGCTTTCTTT. This translates into CASSLGAGTEAFF. This chain uses TRBV2 with TRBJ1-1; D is perhaps TRBD1 (5 bases). Trimming shortened V by 6 bases and J by 4 bases, and 12 bases separated the two germline ends. This CDR3 is built from 13 residues. From germline, CDR1 is SNHLY and CDR2 FYNNEI.

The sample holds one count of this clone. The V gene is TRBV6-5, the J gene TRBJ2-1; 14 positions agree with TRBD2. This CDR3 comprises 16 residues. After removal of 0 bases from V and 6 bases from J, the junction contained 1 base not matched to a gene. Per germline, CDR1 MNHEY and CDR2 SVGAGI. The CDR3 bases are TGTGCCAGCAGTTACTCGGGGACTAGCGGGGGCAATGAGCAGTTCTTC. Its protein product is CASSYSGTSGGNEQFF.